These T cell receptor beta chains were read from a single sample in a study of blood T cell repertoires in COVID-19. Clones were sequenced by immunoSEQ multiplex PCR, and TCRdb holds only the in-frame ones, with some missing. The sample consists of approximately 200,000 clones, approximately 83% of them appearing once. Sequencing was done on a sample of peripheral blood. Receptors were obtained from a woman in her sixties with acute or convalescent COVID-19. Each CDR3 is given with its conserved first and last residue. D genes are given only for firm matches. Expanded clones are given a class, and other clones once, few, many or no size at all.

CDR3 | DNA | V | D | size | J
CASSQERPPGQGFGYTF | TGCGCCAGCAGCCAAGAGAGGCCCCCGGGACAGGGATTTGGCTACACCTTC | TRBV4-1 | TRBD1 | - | TRBJ1-2
CASSSADNGYTF | TGTGCCAGCAGCAGTGCAGATAATGGCTACACCTTC | TRBV9 | - | - | TRBJ1-2
CASSISRGGQPQHF | TGTGCCAGTAGTATATCCCGGGGAGGTCAGCCCCAGCATTTT | TRBV19 | - | few | TRBJ1-5
CASSLTFGFGGNTIYF | TGTGCCAGCAGCCTCACGTTCGGTTTCGGTGGAAACACCATATATTTT | TRBV3-1/TRBV3-2 | - | - | TRBJ1-3
CASSPMGHESYTF | TGTGCCAGCTCACCCATGGGACACGAGTCCTACACCTTC | TRBV18 | - | - | TRBJ1-2
CASAKGQGAFDGYTF | TGTGCCAGTGCAAAAGGACAGGGGGCTTTTGATGGCTACACCTTC | TRBV3-1/TRBV3-2 | TRBD1 | - | TRBJ1-2
CAWGTSGELFF | TGTGCCTGGGGGACATCTGGGGAGCTGTTTTTT | TRBV30 | - | once | TRBJ2-2
CASSPQVQSGANVLTF | TGCGCCAGCAGCCCCCAGGTGCAATCTGGGGCCAACGTCCTGACTTTC | TRBV4-1 | - | - | TRBJ2-6
CASSRTGLMDTQYF | TGTGCCAGCAGCCGAACAGGGCTGATGGATACGCAGTATTTT | TRBV6-4 | - | - | TRBJ2-3
CAWSVGRGGYTF | TGTGCCTGGAGTGTAGGCAGGGGTGGCTACACCTTC | TRBV30 | - | - | TRBJ1-2
CASSVLRGSYNSPLHF | TGTGCCAGTAGTGTCTTGCGAGGCTCCTATAATTCACCCCTCCACTTT | TRBV19 | - | - | TRBJ1-6
CSASEGAREGYTF | TGCAGTGCTAGTGAGGGAGCGCGAGAAGGCTACACCTTC | TRBV20-1 | - | few | TRBJ1-2
CASSEVGGGNTGELFF | TGTGCCAGCAGTGAGGTTGGCGGGGGGAACACCGGGGAGCTGTTTTTT | TRBV2 | TRBD2 | - | TRBJ2-2
CASSNKNTGELFF | TGTGCCAGCAGCAACAAGAACACCGGGGAGCTGTTTTTT | TRBV9 | - | - | TRBJ2-2
CASSRSAGAITDTQYF | TGTGCCAGTAGTAGATCAGCGGGGGCCATCACAGATACGCAGTATTTT | TRBV19 | TRBD2 | - | TRBJ2-3
CASTPRLMGANVLTF | TGTGCCAGCACCCCGAGGCTAATGGGGGCCAACGTCCTGACTTTC | TRBV6-5 | - | - | TRBJ2-6
CAVRQGGYGYTF | TGTGCCGTTCGACAGGGTGGCTATGGCTACACCTTC | TRBV6-5 | TRBD1 | - | TRBJ1-2
CASSQGAANYGYTF | TGTGCCAGCAGCCAAGGGGCAGCTAACTATGGCTACACCTTC | TRBV3-1/TRBV3-2 | - | - | TRBJ1-2
CASSDRLAGELDTQYF | TGTGCCAGCAGCGATAGACTAGCGGGGGAGCTAGATACGCAGTATTTT | TRBV9 | TRBD2 | - | TRBJ2-3
CASRDDSLPNSPLHF | TGTGCCAGCAGAGACGACAGTTTGCCTAATTCACCCCTCCACTTT | TRBV2 | - | - | TRBJ1-6
CASSPGQGNGELFF | TGCGCCAGCAGTCCGGGACAGGGTAACGGGGAGCTGTTTTTT | TRBV23-1 | TRBD1 | few | TRBJ2-2
CASSLVGGPGNEQFF | TGCGCCAGCAGCTTGGTCGGGGGGCCAGGCAATGAGCAGTTCTTC | TRBV5-1 | - | - | TRBJ2-1
CAISSPTGYEQYF | TGTGCCATCTCATCCCCGACAGGCTACGAGCAGTACTTC | TRBV10-3 | - | - | TRBJ2-7
CASSLGPLPGYTFF | TGTGCCAGCAGCTTAGGCCCTCTCCCGGGATACACTTTCTTT | TRBV11-2 | - | few | TRBJ1-1
CASSESAGGSYEQYF | TGCGCCAGCAGTGAGTCTGCGGGGGGCTCCTACGAGCAGTACTTC | TRBV10-2 | TRBD2 | - | TRBJ2-7
CASSQSAVVGVHGYTF | TGCGCCAGCAGCCAAAGTGCAGTGGTAGGGGTCCATGGCTACACCTTC | TRBV4-1 | - | - | TRBJ1-2
CASSLAVSAGGRNTQYF | TGTGCCAGCAGCTTAGCTGTCTCAGCGGGGGGGCGAAATACGCAGTATTTT | TRBV7-2 | TRBD2 | - | TRBJ2-3
CASSVAQGASEKLFF | TGTGCCAGCAGCGTAGCTCAGGGGGCTAGCGAAAAACTGTTTTTT | TRBV9 | TRBD1 | - | TRBJ1-4
CASSLAGGPDTQYF | TGTGCCAGCAGCTTAGCGGGGGGGCCAGATACGCAGTATTTT | TRBV13 | TRBD2 | - | TRBJ2-3
CASSPGGGQRETQYF | TGTGCCAGCTCACCAGGGGGGGGACAACGAGAGACCCAGTACTTC | TRBV18 | - | - | TRBJ2-5
CASSYRRGGSTGELFF | TGTGCCAGCAGTTACCGGCGGGGGGGCTCCACCGGGGAGCTGTTTTTT | TRBV6-5 | TRBD2 | - | TRBJ2-2
CASRPQGAYGYTF | TGTGCCAGTAGGCCACAGGGGGCCTATGGCTACACCTTC | TRBV19 | TRBD1 | - | TRBJ1-2
CASSRGQGVGDEQFF | TGCGCCAGCAGCAGAGGACAGGGGGTTGGGGATGAGCAGTTCTTC | TRBV5-1 | TRBD1 | - | TRBJ2-1
CASSQGTDSGNTIYF | TGTGCCAGCAGCCAGGGGACAGACTCTGGAAACACCATATATTTT | TRBV3-1/TRBV3-2 | TRBD1 | - | TRBJ1-3
CASSPVIENTEAFF | TGTGCCAGCTCACCAGTCATAGAGAACACTGAAGCTTTCTTT | TRBV18 | - | once | TRBJ1-1
CSVGQGTSQPQHF | TGCAGCGTTGGACAGGGGACGTCTCAGCCCCAGCATTTT | TRBV29-1 | TRBD1 | - | TRBJ1-5
CSASKRGTDTGNTIYF | TGCAGTGCTAGTAAGCGGGGGACAGATACTGGAAACACCATATATTTT | TRBV20-1 | TRBD1 | - | TRBJ1-3
CASSSKWAPGNYGYTF | TGTGCCAGCAGCTCAAAGTGGGCACCCGGTAACTATGGCTACACCTTC | TRBV7-9 | - | - | TRBJ1-2
CASSQERLAGDEQFF | TGTGCCAGCAGCCAAGAACGTCTAGCGGGGGATGAGCAGTTCTTC | TRBV4-2 | TRBD2 | - | TRBJ2-1
CASSSPWQEETQYF | TGTGCCAGCAGCTCCCCATGGCAGGAAGAGACCCAGTACTTC | TRBV11-1 | - | - | TRBJ2-5
CASSVPSSDEQYF | TGTGCCAGCAGCGTACCCTCTAGTGACGAGCAGTACTTC | TRBV7-2 | - | - | TRBJ2-7
CASRDRFSGNTIYF | TGTGCCAGCAGGGACAGGTTCTCTGGAAACACCATATATTTT | TRBV6-5 | TRBD1 | once | TRBJ1-3
CARGSFSGNTIYF | TGCGCCAGGGGCAGTTTCTCTGGAAACACCATATATTTT | TRBV10-1 | - | - | TRBJ1-3
CASGHRGDGYTF | TGTGCCAGTGGCCACAGGGGTGACGGCTACACCTTC | TRBV19 | TRBD1 | - | TRBJ1-2
CASSQGANRYQPQHF | TGTGCCAGTAGTCAGGGGGCCAACCGGTATCAGCCCCAGCATTTT | TRBV19 | TRBD1 | - | TRBJ1-5
CASSQTSVGWRDNEQFF | TGCGCCAGCAGCCAAACTAGCGTGGGGTGGCGGGACAATGAGCAGTTCTTC | TRBV4-1 | TRBD2 | - | TRBJ2-1
CASSLERGSPLHF | TGTGCCAGCAGCTTAGAGCGGGGTTCACCCCTCCACTTT | TRBV11-2 | - | - | TRBJ1-6
CASSERDSYSNQPQHF | TGTGCCAGCAGTGAACGGGACAGTTATAGCAATCAGCCCCAGCATTTT | TRBV6-4 | TRBD1 | - | TRBJ1-5
CASSTGASPLHF | TGTGCCAGCAGCACAGGGGCTTCACCCCTCCACTTT | TRBV6-1 | TRBD1 | - | TRBJ1-6
CASTGRSEKLFF | TGTGCCAGTACAGGGAGAAGTGAAAAACTGTTTTTT | TRBV2 | - | - | TRBJ1-4
CASSEPGRIAFF | TGTGCCAGCAGTGAACCCGGGAGGATAGCTTTCTTT | TRBV6-1 | - | - | TRBJ1-1
CASSEKGRSDTIYF | TGTGCCAGCAGTGAAAAGGGGCGTAGTGACACCATATATTTT | TRBV6-1 | - | few | TRBJ1-3
CATWGRETQYF | TGTGCCACCTGGGGGCGGGAGACCCAGTACTTC | TRBV25-1 | - | - | TRBJ2-5